Described below is a single TCR beta chain sequence and its context. The data are from a study of blood T cell repertoires in COVID-19. J was trimmed by 1 base and V by 4 bases; bases with no gene match: 6. This CDR3 is built from 15 residues. Germline-derived CDR1 and CDR2 are MNHEY and SVGEGT. TCRdb's copy holds only in-frame clones and misses some; the assay was immunoSEQ multiplex PCR. Here the sample spans more than 250,000 clones, around 83% being singletons. This sequence originates from a man aged 35 to 55 who had been exposed to COVID-19. V is TRBV6-2 or TRBV6-3 and J is TRBJ2-5, with 7 bases fitting TRBD1. Sample: PBMCs or T cells enriched from blood (not recorded which). The CDR3 loop reads CASSSEWDSQETQYF. The CDR3, as DNA: TGTGCCAGCAGTTCCGAATGGGACAGCCAAGAGACCCAGTACTTC.